This TCR beta chain was profiled in a study of blood T cells in healthy people across ages. Using a J-beta primer mix together with a sample-barcoded 5' primer, a second PCR was run for about 6 to 12 cycles. Every molecule of cDNA carried a tag from a template-switch adaptor with 12 random nucleotides. TCRdb recomputed calls from the 5' RACE reads with MiXCR, one row per CDR3 protein. The table lists around 670,000 distinct CDR3 sequences, approximately 30% of them singletons. Peripheral blood, roughly 11 milliliters per donor, was collected. The germline CDR1 and CDR2 sequences are SGDLS and YYNGEE. The CDR3 is 14 amino acids. Note on this clonotype: One base away lies a much larger clone, so this may be a sequencing read error.

This TCR derives from an elderly woman in good health. The source material was blood. The chain is built from TRBV9 and TRBJ1-2; D is possibly TRBD1 (5 bases). CDR3 loop: CASSPTVPSYGYIF. CDR3 DNA: TGTGCCAGCAGCCCGACAGTCCCGTCCTATGGCTACATCTTC.